This entry concerns a single TCR beta chain. Its antigen is unknown. These data originate in a study of T cell responses to AZD1222 COVID-19 vaccine. Findings and caveats of the study: There were mostly white British donors and more females than males, and clonal diversity was possibly underestimated.

This CDR3 contains 10 residues. V shed 5 bases and J shed 6 bases, with 8 bases lying between them. Germline CDR1 DFQATT, CDR2 SNEGSKA (reference sequence). This table comes from immunoSEQ multiplex PCR, and its TCRdb copy is limited to in-frame clones, with some not included. The sample holds 110,000 to 150,000 clones, roughly 89% seen once. Sample: peripheral blood, taken on day 0 of AZD1222 vaccination. This sequence originates from an adult in good health. J is TRBJ2-7 and V is TRBV20-1; D is ambiguous. CDR3 coding DNA: TGCAGTGCTGCAAGGTCCGAGCAGTACTTC. It yields the protein CSAARSEQYF.